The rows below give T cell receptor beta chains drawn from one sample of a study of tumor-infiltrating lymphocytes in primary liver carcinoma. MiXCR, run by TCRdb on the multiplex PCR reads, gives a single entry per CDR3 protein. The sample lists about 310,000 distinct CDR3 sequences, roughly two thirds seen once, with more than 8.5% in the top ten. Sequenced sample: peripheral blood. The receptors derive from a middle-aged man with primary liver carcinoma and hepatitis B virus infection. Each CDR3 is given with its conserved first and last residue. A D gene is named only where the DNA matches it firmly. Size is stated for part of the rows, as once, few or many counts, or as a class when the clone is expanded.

TGTGCCAGCAGCACAGGGGGGGCAGGGATGGTTGAGCAGTTCTTC	CASSTGGAGMVEQFF	15	TRBV11-3	TRBJ2-1	once	.
TGTGCCAGCAGCTTAGGACAAAATCAGCCCCAGCATTTT	CASSLGQNQPQHF	13	TRBV11-2	TRBJ1-5	.	.
TGTGCCATCAGTCTATTCAACAATGAGCAGTTCTTC	CAISLFNNEQFF	12	TRBV10-3	TRBJ2-1	.	.
TGTGCCAGCAGCTTAGGGGACGGCCTTGGCTACACCTTC	CASSLGDGLGYTF	13	TRBV11-2	TRBJ1-2	many	.
TGTACCAGCAGCTTGTCTAGCTTGGGGCTTGAGCACTTCTTC	CTSSLSSLGLEHFF	14	TRBV11-2	TRBJ2-1	.	.
TGCGCCAGCAGCTTGGCCGACGACGGGGAGTTCTTC	CASSLADDGEFF	12	TRBV5-1	TRBJ2-1	.	.
TGCAGCGCTTCTAGAAACAATGAGCAGTTCTTC	CSASRNNEQFF	11	TRBV29-1	TRBJ2-1	many	.
TGTGCCAGCAGTTTCGGCCGGGGACCCTATGGCTACACCTTC	CASSFGRGPYGYTF	14	TRBV28	TRBJ1-2	.	.
TGCGCCAGCAACCAAGAACAGCGCTACGTGCAGTACTTC	CASNQEQRYVQYF	13	TRBV4-3	TRBJ2-7	.	.
TGTGCCAGCAGTTCGAGCCTAGGGGCAGGTTCACCCCTCCACTTT	CASSSSLGAGSPLHF	15	TRBV28	TRBJ1-6	.	.
TGTGCCAGCGGGACACAGGGGGCAGTACATGAGCAGTTCTTC	CASGTQGAVHEQFF	14	TRBV6-6	TRBJ2-1	.	TRBD1
TGCAGCGCTAGGAGAGGGACGAACACCGGGGTGCTGTTTTTT	CSARRGTNTGVLFF	14	TRBV29-1	TRBJ2-2	.	.
TGTGCCACCTTAGGGACTAGCGGAGACTCCTACAATGAGCAGTTCTTC	CATLGTSGDSYNEQFF	16	TRBV10-3	TRBJ2-1	many	TRBD2
TGCAGCGTTGAACGCGGGGGCCCAGATACGCAGTATTTT	CSVERGGPDTQYF	13	TRBV29-1	TRBJ2-3	many	.
TGTGCCAGCAGTCCCGTGGTAGCGTTATGGACCTACGAGCAGTACTTC	CASSPVVALWTYEQYF	16	TRBV12-3/TRBV12-4	TRBJ2-7	.	.
TGCGCCAGCGGCGGACTCGACTACGAGCAGTACTTC	CASGGLDYEQYF	12	TRBV5-1	TRBJ2-7	.	.
TGTGCCAGCAGCGGACGACAATGGGAGGCCTACGAGCAGTACTTC	CASSGRQWEAYEQYF	15	TRBV7-9	TRBJ2-7	.	.
TGTGCCAGCAGCCTCCCGACAGGGGCTAATGAAAAACTGTTTTTT	CASSLPTGANEKLFF	15	TRBV28	TRBJ1-4	once	TRBD1
TGCGCCAACAGCTTAGAGCCTAGACGGGGCGGGGAGCTGTTTTTT	CANSLEPRRGGELFF	15	TRBV11-2	TRBJ2-2	.	.